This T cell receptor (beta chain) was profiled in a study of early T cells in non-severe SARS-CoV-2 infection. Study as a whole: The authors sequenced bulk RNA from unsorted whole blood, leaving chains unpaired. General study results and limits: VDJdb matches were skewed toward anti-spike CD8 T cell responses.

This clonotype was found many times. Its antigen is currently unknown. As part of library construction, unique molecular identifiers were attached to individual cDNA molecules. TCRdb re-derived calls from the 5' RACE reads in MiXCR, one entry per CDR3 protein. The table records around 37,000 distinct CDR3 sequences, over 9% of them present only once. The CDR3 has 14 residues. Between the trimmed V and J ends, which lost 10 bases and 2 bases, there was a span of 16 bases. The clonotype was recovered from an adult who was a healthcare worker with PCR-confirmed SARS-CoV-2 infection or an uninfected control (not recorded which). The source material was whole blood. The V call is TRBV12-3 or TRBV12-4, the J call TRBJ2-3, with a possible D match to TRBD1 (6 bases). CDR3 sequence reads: CATSLDRITDTQYF. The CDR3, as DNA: TGTGCCACATCACTCGACAGGATCACAGATACGCAGTATTTT.